Presented here are 6 T cell receptor beta chains from one specimen sequenced in a study of T cell responses to AZD1222 COVID-19 vaccine. Data came from immunoSEQ multiplex PCR; TCRdb stores just in-frame clones and leaves some out. This table holds around 130,000 clones, roughly 92% found once. The sample here was peripheral blood, taken on day 0 of AZD1222 vaccination. The source is an adult in good health.

Notes on this clone: The junction shows a germline mismatch at one end, possibly a read error. This chain uses TRBV4-1 with TRBJ2-1, with 16 bases aligning to TRBD2. Germline V gives CDR1 MGHRA, CDR2 YSYEKL. The CDR3 length is 14 residues. The CDR3 sequence is CASSPGLAGGTQLF. CDR3 coding DNA: TGCGCCAGCAGTCCGGGACTAGCGGGGGGGACCCAGCTCTTC.

Here the CDR3 DNA reads TGTGCCAGCAGCGTAGATGGGACTAGCAAAGAGACCCAGTACTTC. Translating gives CASSVDGTSKETQYF. The rearrangement joins TRBV9 to TRBJ2-5; 9 bases map to TRBD2. This CDR3 is built from 15 residues. V trimming: 0 bases; J trimming: 3 bases; junction bases outside the gene matches: 3. Looked up from germline, CDR1 is SGDLS and CDR2 is YYNGEE.

In this sample, this clone turned up once. The rearrangement uses TRBV29-1 and TRBJ1-1; D is possibly TRBD1 (6 bases). CDR3 length: 14 residues. Germline V gene sequence: CDR1 SQVTM, CDR2 ANQGSEA. V lost 7 bases and J 0 bases, leaving 15 bases between the germline ends. The CDR3 reads CSAPGTPLNTEAFF. In nucleotides, the CDR3 is TGCAGCGCCCCCGGGACACCTTTGAACACTGAAGCTTTCTTT. Using reference TRBV29-1 and TRBJ1-1 for the parts outside the CDR3, the full variable domain is SAVISQKPSRDICQRGTSLTIQCQVDSQVTMMFWYRQQPGQSLTLIATANQGSEATYESGFVIDKFPISRPNLTFSTLTVSNMSPEDSSIYLCSAPGTPLNTEAFFGQGTRLTVV.

This clone was seen only once. The CDR3 protein is CASVQTGNYGYTF. Here the CDR3 DNA reads TGTGCTAGTGTCCAGACAGGGAACTATGGCTACACCTTC. J is TRBJ1-2 and V is TRBV12-5; 7 bases align to TRBD1. V was clipped by 7 bases and J by 2 bases; unmatched bases: 4. CDR3 length equals 13 residues. Germline CDR1 is LGHNT and CDR2 is FRNRAP.

This chain uses TRBV19 with TRBJ1-2; D remains ambiguous. Germline V gene sequence: CDR1 LNHDA, CDR2 SQIVND (reference sequence). The CDR3 length is 15 residues. Trimming removed 4 bases at V and 0 bases at J, with 12 bases between. The CDR3 region is CASSTPRGANYGYTF. The CDR3 bases are TGTGCCAGTAGTACACCCCGTGGAGCTAACTATGGCTACACCTTC.

This clone has a single count. V gene TRBV4-2 combines with J gene TRBJ1-4; D remains unclear. V dropped 0 bases and J dropped 5 bases, with 10 bases sitting between them. Germline values: CDR1 LGHNA, CDR2 YNFKEQ. The CDR3 is 15 residues long. In DNA, the CDR3 is TGTGCCAGCAGCCAAGACCCAGAGGGAAATGAAAAACTGTTTTTT. This codes for CASSQDPEGNEKLFF.